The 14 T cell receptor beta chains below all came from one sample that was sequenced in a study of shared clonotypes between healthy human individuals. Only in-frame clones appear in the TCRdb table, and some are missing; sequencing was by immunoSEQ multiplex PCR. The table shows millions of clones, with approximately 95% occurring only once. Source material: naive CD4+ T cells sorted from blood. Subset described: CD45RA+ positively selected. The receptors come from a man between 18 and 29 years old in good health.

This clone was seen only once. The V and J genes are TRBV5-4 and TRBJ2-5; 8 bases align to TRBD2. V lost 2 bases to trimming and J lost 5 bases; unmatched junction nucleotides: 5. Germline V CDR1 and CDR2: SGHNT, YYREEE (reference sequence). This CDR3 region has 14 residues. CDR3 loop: CASSLGTRDETQYF. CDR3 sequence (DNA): TGTGCCAGCAGCTTAGGGACTAGAGACGAGACCCAGTACTTC.

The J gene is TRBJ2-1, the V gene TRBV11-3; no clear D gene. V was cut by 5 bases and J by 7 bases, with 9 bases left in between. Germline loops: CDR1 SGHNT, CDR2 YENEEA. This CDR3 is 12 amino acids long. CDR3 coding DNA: TGTGCCAGCAGCATTCCCGGGAATGAGCAGTTCTTC. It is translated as CASSIPGNEQFF.

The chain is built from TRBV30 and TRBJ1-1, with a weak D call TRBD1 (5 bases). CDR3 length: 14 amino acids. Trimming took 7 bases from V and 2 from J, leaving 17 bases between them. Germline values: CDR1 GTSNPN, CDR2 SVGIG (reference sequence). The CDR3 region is CALAGRGQNTEAFF. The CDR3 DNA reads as TGTGCCTTAGCGGGTAGGGGCCAAAACACTGAAGCTTTCTTT. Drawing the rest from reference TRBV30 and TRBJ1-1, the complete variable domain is SQTIHQWPATLVQPVGSPLSLECTVEGTSNPNLYWYRQAAGRGLQLLFYSVGIGQISSEVPQNLSASRPQDRQFILSSKKLLLSDSGFYLCALAGRGQNTEAFFGQGTRLTVV.

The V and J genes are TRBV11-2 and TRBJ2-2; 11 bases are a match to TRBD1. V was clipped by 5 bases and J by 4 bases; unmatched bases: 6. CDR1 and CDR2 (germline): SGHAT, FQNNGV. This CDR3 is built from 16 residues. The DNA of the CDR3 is TGTGCCAGCAGCGCAGGGACAGGGGGTGGCACCGGGGAGCTGTTTTTT. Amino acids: CASSAGTGGGTGELFF.

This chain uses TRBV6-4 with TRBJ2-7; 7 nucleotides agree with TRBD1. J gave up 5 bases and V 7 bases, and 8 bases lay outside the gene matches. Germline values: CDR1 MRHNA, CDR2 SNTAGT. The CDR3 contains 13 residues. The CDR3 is CASIGQEGHEQYF. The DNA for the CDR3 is TGTGCCAGCATCGGACAGGAAGGTCACGAGCAGTACTTC.

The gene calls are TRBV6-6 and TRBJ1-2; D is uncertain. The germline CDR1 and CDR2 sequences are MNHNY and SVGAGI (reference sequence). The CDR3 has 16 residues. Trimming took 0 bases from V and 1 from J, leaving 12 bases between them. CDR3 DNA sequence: TGTGCCAGCAGTTACTCGATGCGGCTGGGTAACTATGGCTACACCTTC. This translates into CASSYSMRLGNYGYTF.

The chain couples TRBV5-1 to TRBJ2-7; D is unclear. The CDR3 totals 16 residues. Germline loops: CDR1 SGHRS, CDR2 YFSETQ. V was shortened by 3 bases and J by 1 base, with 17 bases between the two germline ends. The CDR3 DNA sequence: TGCGCCAGCAGCTCCCAGGCAGTTGCAGGTTCCTACGAGCAGTACTTC. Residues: CASSSQAVAGSYEQYF. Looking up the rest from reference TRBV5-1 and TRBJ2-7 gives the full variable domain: KAGVTQTPRYLIKTRGQQVTLSCSPISGHRSVSWYQQTPGQGLQFLFEYFSETQRNKGNFPGRFSGRQFSNSRSEMNVSTLELGDSALYLCASSSQAVAGSYEQYFGPGTRLTVT.

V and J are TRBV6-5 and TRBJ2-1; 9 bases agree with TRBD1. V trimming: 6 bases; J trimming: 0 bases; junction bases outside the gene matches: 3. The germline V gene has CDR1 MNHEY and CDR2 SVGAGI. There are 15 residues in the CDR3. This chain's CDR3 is CASRPDRGSYNEQFF. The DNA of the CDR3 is TGTGCCAGCAGACCGGACAGGGGCTCCTACAATGAGCAGTTCTTC.

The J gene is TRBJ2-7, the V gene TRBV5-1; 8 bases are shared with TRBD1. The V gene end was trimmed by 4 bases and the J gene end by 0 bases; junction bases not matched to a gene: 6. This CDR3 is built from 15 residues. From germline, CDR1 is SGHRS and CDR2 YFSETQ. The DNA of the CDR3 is TGCGCCAGCAGCAGGGGGGACAGGAACTCCTACGAGCAGTACTTC. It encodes CASSRGDRNSYEQYF. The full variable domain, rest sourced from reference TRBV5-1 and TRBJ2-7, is KAGVTQTPRYLIKTRGQQVTLSCSPISGHRSVSWYQQTPGQGLQFLFEYFSETQRNKGNFPGRFSGRQFSNSRSEMNVSTLELGDSALYLCASSRGDRNSYEQYFGPGTRLTVT.

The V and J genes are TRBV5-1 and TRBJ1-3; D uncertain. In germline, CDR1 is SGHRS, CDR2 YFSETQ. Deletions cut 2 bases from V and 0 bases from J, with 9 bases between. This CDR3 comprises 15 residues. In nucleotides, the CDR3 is TGCGCCAGCAGCTTTCGGAGCGACTCTGGAAACACCATATATTTT. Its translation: CASSFRSDSGNTIYF.

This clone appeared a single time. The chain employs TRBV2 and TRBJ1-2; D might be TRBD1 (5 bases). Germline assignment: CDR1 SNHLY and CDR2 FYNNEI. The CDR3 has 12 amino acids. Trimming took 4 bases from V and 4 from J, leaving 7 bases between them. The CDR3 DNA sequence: TGTGCCAGCAGTGGCGGGACCTATGGCTACACCTTC. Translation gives CASSGGTYGYTF. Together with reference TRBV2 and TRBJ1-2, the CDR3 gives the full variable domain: EPEVTQTPSHQVTQMGQEVILRCVPISNHLYFYWYRQILGQKVEFLVSFYNNEISEKSEIFDDQFSVERPDGSNFTLKIRSTKLEDSAMYFCASSGGTYGYTFGSGTRLTVV.

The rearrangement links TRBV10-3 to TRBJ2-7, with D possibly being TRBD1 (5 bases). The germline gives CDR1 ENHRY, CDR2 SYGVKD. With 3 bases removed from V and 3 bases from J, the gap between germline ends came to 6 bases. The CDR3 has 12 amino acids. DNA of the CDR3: TGTGCCATCAGTGACGGACACTACGAGCAGTACTTC. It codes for CAISDGHYEQYF.

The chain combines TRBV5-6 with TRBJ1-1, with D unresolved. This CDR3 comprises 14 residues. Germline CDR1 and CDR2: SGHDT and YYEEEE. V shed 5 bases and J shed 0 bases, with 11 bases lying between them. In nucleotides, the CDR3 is TGTGCCAGCAGACCCCAGACGGTGAACACTGAAGCTTTCTTT. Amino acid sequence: CASRPQTVNTEAFF.

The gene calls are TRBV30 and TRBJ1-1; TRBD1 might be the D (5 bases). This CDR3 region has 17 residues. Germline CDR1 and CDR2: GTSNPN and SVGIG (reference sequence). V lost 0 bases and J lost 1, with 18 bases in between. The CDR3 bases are TGTGCCTGGAGTGTACCCCGATACAGGCGTACGAACACTGAAGCTTTCTTT. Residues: CAWSVPRYRRTNTEAFF.